This T cell receptor (beta chain) was captured in a study of breast tumors, draining lymph nodes, adjacent tissues. Study conclusions and caveats: Compared with lymph nodes, tumors were less diverse; compared with nontumor tissue, more. Findings are consistent with lymph node origin and intratumoral expansion of most tumor T cells. Data only fit, rather than demonstrated, lymph node origin of most tumor T cells.

This clonotype is judged medium-sized (0.01 to 0.1%). Its specificity is not known. This CDR3 has 15 amino acids. Per the germline V gene, CDR1 is SNHLY and CDR2 is FYNNEI. Trimming took 3 bases from V and 4 from J; bases not matched to a gene: 6. Axillary draining lymph nodes of breast cancer patients supplied the node samples. TCRdb analysed the multiplex PCR reads with MiXCR anew, one entry per CDR3 protein. This sample has nearly 110,000 distinct CDR3 sequences, with 30% found just once. The V call is TRBV2, the J call TRBJ2-5, with TRBD1 matching 9 bases. The sequenced material came from axillary lymph node tissue. The origin of this receptor is a female donor with breast cancer. Some clones in this sample may be carry-over from other donors' samples. CDR3: CASSEKGTGLETQYF. CDR3 sequence (DNA): TGTGCCAGCAGTGAGAAGGGGACAGGGTTAGAGACCCAGTACTTC.